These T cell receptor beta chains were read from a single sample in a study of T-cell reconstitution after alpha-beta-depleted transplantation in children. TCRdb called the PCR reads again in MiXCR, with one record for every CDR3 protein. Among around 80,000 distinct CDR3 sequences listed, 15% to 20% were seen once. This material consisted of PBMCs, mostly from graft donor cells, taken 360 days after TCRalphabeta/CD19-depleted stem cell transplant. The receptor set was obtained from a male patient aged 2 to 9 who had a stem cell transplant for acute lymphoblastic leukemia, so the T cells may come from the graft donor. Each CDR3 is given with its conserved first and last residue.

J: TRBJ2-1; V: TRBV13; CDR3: CASSLGSGLMYNEQFF
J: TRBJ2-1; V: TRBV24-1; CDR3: CATSDSGTGPYNEQFF
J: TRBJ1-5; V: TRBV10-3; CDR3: CAISESSGYSNQPQHF
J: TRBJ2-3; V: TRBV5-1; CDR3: CASSSGGPDTQYF
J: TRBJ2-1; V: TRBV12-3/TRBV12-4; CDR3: CASSLGSSVQGEQFF
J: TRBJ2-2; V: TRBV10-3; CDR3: CAISDQREFANTGELFF
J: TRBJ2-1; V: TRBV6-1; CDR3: CASRASGSDEQFF
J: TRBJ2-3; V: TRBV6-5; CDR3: CASSYSQGALTDTQYF
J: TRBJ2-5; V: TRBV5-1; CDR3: CASSLPGLAGQETQYF
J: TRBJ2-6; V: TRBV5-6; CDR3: CASKAGYTGANVLTF
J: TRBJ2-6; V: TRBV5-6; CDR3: CASNAVAAGANVLTF
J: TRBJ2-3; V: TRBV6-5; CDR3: CASHTWPTDTQYF
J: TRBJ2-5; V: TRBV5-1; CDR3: CASSTGHSETQYF
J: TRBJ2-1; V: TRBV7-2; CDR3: CASSRISGRADEQFF
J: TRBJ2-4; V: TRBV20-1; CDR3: CSAAVAGAKNIQYF
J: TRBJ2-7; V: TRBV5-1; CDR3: CASSSTTALTQYF
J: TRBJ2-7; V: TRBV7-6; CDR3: CASSLRAERNEQYF
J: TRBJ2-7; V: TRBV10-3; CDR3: CAISEPTGGASEQYF
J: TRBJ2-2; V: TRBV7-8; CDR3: CASSLAHETRRFGGELFF
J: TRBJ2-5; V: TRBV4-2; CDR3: CASSQGVGWNSQEPQYF
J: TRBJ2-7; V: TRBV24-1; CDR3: CATSDFGVGEQYF
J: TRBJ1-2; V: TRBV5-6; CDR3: CASSYRTGALNTF
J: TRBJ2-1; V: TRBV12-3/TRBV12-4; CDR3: CASSLGAGGAGYNEQFF
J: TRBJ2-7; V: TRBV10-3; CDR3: CAISEFLASGSYEQYF
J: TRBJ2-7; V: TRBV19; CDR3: CASSEQGFSYEQYF
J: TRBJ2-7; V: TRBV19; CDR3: CASSSATYEQYF
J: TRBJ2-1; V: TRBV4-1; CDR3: CASSQRIALRYNEQFF
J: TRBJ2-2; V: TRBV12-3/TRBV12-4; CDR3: CASSLSGHTGELFF
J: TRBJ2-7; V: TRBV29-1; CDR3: CSVERLAGGSGEQYF
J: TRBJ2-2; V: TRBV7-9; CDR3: CASSLAIQAGELFF
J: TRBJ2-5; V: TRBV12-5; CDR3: CASGLQGPQETQYF
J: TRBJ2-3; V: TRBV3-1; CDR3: CASSRSRFASTDTQYF
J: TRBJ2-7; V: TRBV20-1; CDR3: CSASHSEDPYEQYF
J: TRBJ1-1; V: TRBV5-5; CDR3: CASSLGLGAAFF
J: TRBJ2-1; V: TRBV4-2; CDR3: CASSQDSATSGSYNEQFF
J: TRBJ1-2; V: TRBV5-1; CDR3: CASSSGRGSYGYTF
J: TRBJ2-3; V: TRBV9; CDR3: CASSVRGQGSTDTQYF
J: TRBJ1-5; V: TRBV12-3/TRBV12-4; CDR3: CASSLGSGTSYSNQPQHF
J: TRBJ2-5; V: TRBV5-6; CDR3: CASSLRTSGTETQYF